These 26 T cell receptor beta chains came from one sample sequenced in a study of blood T cell repertoires in COVID-19. Using immunoSEQ multiplex PCR, the repertoire was profiled, and TCRdb retains in-frame clones only, with some absent. The table has roughly 120,000 clones, more than 70% seen once. The sample taken for sequencing was peripheral blood. Source of these receptors: a man between 60 and 75 years old with acute or convalescent COVID-19.

The V gene is TRBV5-1, the J gene TRBJ2-5; 7 nucleotides line up with TRBD1. The CDR3 covers 14 residues. CDR1 SGHRS and CDR2 YFSETQ come from the germline V gene. The trim removed 2 bases at V and 7 bases at J, leaving 8 bases unmatched. In DNA form, the CDR3 reads TGCGCCAGCAGCTTAACAGGGGAAGATGGGACCCAGTACTTC. It yields the protein CASSLTGEDGTQYF.

The genes are TRBV6-1 and TRBJ2-1; TRBD1 might be the D (5 bases). The V end lost 1 base, the J end lost 10 bases, and 5 bases lay between the germline ends. Germline V gene data show CDR1 as MNHNS and CDR2 as SASEGT. CDR3 length equals 11 residues. CDR3 coding DNA: TGTGCCAGCAGTGAAGGGGGCGAGCAGTTCTTC. Translated, it gives CASSEGGEQFF.

V is TRBV24-1 and J is TRBJ2-2; 12 bases map to TRBD1. The CDR3 is 16 residues long. V was pared by 4 bases and J by 6 bases, with 5 bases of the junction left unmatched. Germline CDR1 and CDR2: KGHDR and SFDVKD. The CDR3 sequence is CATSDPGTGGPGELFF. In DNA form, the CDR3 reads TGTGCCACCAGTGACCCCGGGACAGGGGGCCCCGGGGAGCTGTTTTTT.

The gene calls are TRBV28 and TRBJ1-5; tentatively, D is TRBD1 (6 bases). CDR1 and CDR2 (germline): MDHEN, SYDVKM. Between the trimmed V and J ends, which lost 6 bases and 5 bases, there was a span of 14 bases. The CDR3 consists of 14 residues. The CDR3 DNA sequence: TGTGCCAGCAGCCGGACAGCGAGCGATCAGCCCCAGCATTTT. Its protein product is CASSRTASDQPQHF.

This clone has only one observation. This chain uses TRBV11-3 with TRBJ2-3; no clear D gene. Deletions cut 5 bases from V and 1 base from J, with 10 bases between. CDR1 and CDR2 (germline): SGHNT, YENEEA. CDR3 length: 14 amino acids. The CDR3 is CASSPTQGTDTQYF. As DNA, the CDR3 is TGTGCCAGCAGCCCTACTCAGGGCACAGATACGCAGTATTTT.

The chain uses TRBV7-9 and TRBJ2-3; weak D call: TRBD1 (6 bases). V was clipped by 3 bases and J by 6 bases, with 13 bases between them. The CDR3 has 14 amino acids. CDR1 SEHNR and CDR2 FQNEAQ come from the germline V gene (reference sequence). CDR3 nucleotides: TGTGCCAGCAGCTTTCAGGGGCGCGTGGATACGCAGTATTTT. It yields the protein CASSFQGRVDTQYF.

V usage is TRBV10-3 and J usage is TRBJ2-7; 15 nucleotides line up with TRBD2. This CDR3 region has 15 residues. From germline, CDR1 is ENHRY and CDR2 SYGVKD. With 5 bases clipped from V and 4 bases from J, the junction kept 3 bases outside the gene matches. CDR3 amino acids: CAISIGLAGGYEQYF. DNA for the CDR3: TGTGCCATCAGTATCGGACTAGCGGGAGGGTACGAGCAGTACTTC.

This chain uses TRBV10-3 with TRBJ1-1; a possible D gene is TRBD1 (5 bases). Germline V gene data show CDR1 as ENHRY and CDR2 as SYGVKD. The CDR3 is 16 amino acids. V lost 2 bases to trimming and J lost 1 base, with 14 bases between them. In nucleotides, the CDR3 is TGTGCCATCAGTGAGGGGGCAGGCCGCGAGAACACTGAAGCTTTCTTT. It specifies CAISEGAGRENTEAFF.

The chain employs TRBV7-3 and TRBJ1-6; D is uncertain. CDR1 is SGHTA and CDR2 is FQGTGA in the germline V gene. CDR3 length: 14 residues. V gave up 7 bases and J gave up 8 bases, with 15 bases separating them. Here the CDR3 reads CASTPVRDYSPLHF. CDR3 bases: TGTGCCAGCACTCCCGTCCGGGATTATTCACCCCTCCACTTT.

The V call is TRBV15, the J call TRBJ2-3, with D possibly being TRBD1 (6 bases). Germline values: CDR1 LNHNV, CDR2 YYDKDF (reference sequence). The CDR3 is 16 amino acids. The V end lost 5 bases, the J end lost 6 bases, and 21 bases lay between the germline ends. The CDR3 DNA reads TGTGCCACCAGCGCCTCAATGGGGGCGCGTATCGATACGCAGTATTTT. Its protein is CATSASMGARIDTQYF. Drawing the rest from reference TRBV15 and TRBJ2-3, the complete variable domain is DAMVIQNPRYQVTQFGKPVTLSCSQTLNHNVMYWYQQKSSQAPKLLFHYYDKDFNNEADTPDNFQSRRPNTSFCFLDIRSPGLGDTAMYLCATSASMGARIDTQYFGPGTRLTVL.

The gene calls are TRBV10-2 and TRBJ2-1; TRBD2 is a possible D gene (5 bases). Germline CDR1 reads WSHSY; CDR2 reads SAAADI. V gave up 10 bases and J gave up 1 base, with 11 bases separating them. This CDR3 comprises 13 residues. In DNA form, the CDR3 reads TGCGCCACCTCGGGAAGTTCCTACAATGAGCAGTTCTTC. Translated: CATSGSSYNEQFF.

This clone was seen a handful of times. J is TRBJ1-4 and V is TRBV15; the D is unclear. This CDR3 region has 14 residues. Between the trimmed V and J ends, which lost 4 bases and 8 bases, there was a span of 14 bases. The V gene's germline CDR1 is LNHNV and CDR2 YYDKDF (reference sequence). CDR3 region: CATSTPTGREKLFF. CDR3 sequence (DNA): TGTGCCACCAGCACGCCGACCGGGAGGGAAAAACTGTTTTTT.

The chain employs TRBV9 and TRBJ2-7; 7 bases agree with TRBD1. In germline, CDR1 is SGDLS, CDR2 YYNGEE. The CDR3 consists of 15 residues. J was trimmed by 0 bases and V by 3 bases; bases with no gene match: 6. The CDR3 loop reads CASSAGTATSYEQYF. CDR3 DNA: TGTGCCAGCAGCGCCGGGACAGCGACCTCCTACGAGCAGTACTTC.

The CDR3 region has the DNA TGTGCCAGCAGCTCCTCAGGGGGCAACACTGAAGCTTTCTTT. Protein sequence: CASSSSGGNTEAFF. V is TRBV9 and J is TRBJ1-1, with 8 positions matching TRBD1. Germline CDR1 is SGDLS and CDR2 is YYNGEE. V was clipped by 4 bases and J by 2 bases; unmatched bases: 4. The CDR3 is made up of 14 amino acids.

The chain carries TRBV3-1 (or the pseudogene TRBV3-2) and TRBJ2-1, with D tentatively TRBD2 (5 bases). The CDR3 contains 14 residues. V was cut by 3 bases and J by 9 bases, with 15 bases left in between. Germline-derived CDR1 and CDR2 are LGHDT and YNNKEL (reference sequence). The CDR3 protein is CASSHRTGNGEQFF. As DNA, the CDR3 is TGTGCCAGCAGCCACCGGACTGGGAACGGTGAGCAGTTCTTC.

V is TRBV27 and J is TRBJ2-2, with 9 bases aligning to TRBD1. The CDR3 contains 16 residues. Germline V gives CDR1 MNHEY, CDR2 SMNVEV (reference sequence). V was pared by 5 bases and J by 6 bases, with 10 bases of the junction left unmatched. The CDR3, as DNA: TGTGCCAGCAGTCCTACTTCGGGACAGGGACCCGGGGAGCTGTTTTTT. Its translation: CASSPTSGQGPGELFF.

The chain has TRBV9 and TRBJ2-2; a possible D gene is TRBD1 (5 bases). This CDR3 region has 14 residues. Germline lookup yields CDR1 SGDLS and CDR2 YYNGEE. The V gene lost 0 bases and the J gene lost 5 bases, with 8 bases spanning the gap. The CDR3 reads CASSVVSGTGELFF. CDR3 nucleotide sequence: TGTGCCAGCAGCGTAGTGTCAGGGACCGGGGAGCTGTTTTTT.

DNA of the CDR3: TGTGCCGGACGGGGGGACGGGGGCACTGAAGCTTTCTTT. Its protein is CAGRGDGGTEAFF. The chain employs TRBV2 and TRBJ1-1; D is perhaps TRBD1 (5 bases). CDR3 size: 13 residues. Between the trimmed V and J ends, which lost 11 bases and 4 bases, there was a span of 17 bases. Looked up from germline, CDR1 is SNHLY and CDR2 is FYNNEI.

The chain joins TRBV6-7 to TRBJ1-2; TRBD1 matches 8 bases. Being an ORF, TRBV6-7 has a function that is uncertain. The CDR3 sequence is 14 residues long. V shed 2 bases and J 8 bases; nucleotides not matched to a gene: 7. The CDR3 DNA reads as TGTGCCAGCAGTTACCCCCGGACAGGGAACGGCTACACCTTC. Its translation: CASSYPRTGNGYTF.

This chain joins TRBV19 and TRBJ1-5; 9 bases are shared with TRBD1. The length of the CDR3 is 15 residues. V lost 5 bases, J lost 7 bases, and 9 bases stayed unmatched. Germline V gives CDR1 LNHDA, CDR2 SQIVND (reference sequence). The CDR3 reads CASSLMGQGGQPQHF. CDR3 nucleotides: TGTGCCAGTAGTTTGATGGGACAGGGTGGGCAGCCCCAGCATTTT.

The genes are TRBV10-2 and TRBJ1-6, with 7 bases aligning to TRBD1. The V gene's germline CDR1 is WSHSY and CDR2 SAAADI. The CDR3 runs to 15 residues. V gave up 7 bases and J gave up 7 bases; unmatched junction bases: 10. CDR3 residues: CASTELGRGNSPLHF. The CDR3 region has the DNA TGCGCCAGCACCGAGTTAGGCAGGGGGAATTCACCCCTCCACTTT.

The genes are TRBV10-3 and TRBJ2-7; 9 bases map to TRBD1. The CDR3 has 14 residues. Germline CDR1 and CDR2: ENHRY and SYGVKD. J was trimmed by 7 bases and V by 4 bases; bases with no gene match: 8. The CDR3 DNA sequence: TGTGCCATCAGTGGACAGGGGGGGATCGGGGAGCAGTACTTC. Its translation is CAISGQGGIGEQYF.

The rearrangement links TRBV2 to TRBJ2-2; TRBD1 aligns across 11 bases. The ends lost 6 bases at V and 5 bases at J; junction bases unmatched: 5. Germline V gene data show CDR1 as SNHLY and CDR2 as FYNNEI. This CDR3 comprises 15 residues. The CDR3 sequence: CASRGQGARTGELFF. CDR3 coding DNA: TGTGCCAGCAGAGGACAGGGGGCAAGGACCGGGGAGCTGTTTTTT. The complete variable domain, with remaining parts taken from reference TRBV2 and TRBJ2-2, reads EPEVTQTPSHQVTQMGQEVILRCVPISNHLYFYWYRQILGQKVEFLVSFYNNEISEKSEIFDDQFSVERPDGSNFTLKIRSTKLEDSAMYFCASRGQGARTGELFFGEGSRLTVL.

The chain is built from TRBV27 and TRBJ2-5; 10 bases fit TRBD2. V lost 6 bases and J lost 1; bases outside the gene matches: 2. The CDR3 extends over 14 amino acids. The germline V gene encodes CDR1 MNHEY and CDR2 SMNVEV (reference sequence). The DNA of the CDR3 is TGTGCCAGCAGGCGGACTAGCGGCCAAGAGACCCAGTACTTC. Its translation is CASRRTSGQETQYF.

The J gene is TRBJ2-7, the V gene TRBV5-3; the match to TRBD2 covers 9 bases. TRBV5-3 is given ORF status, its function remaining uncertain. The CDR3 contains 15 residues. Unmatched junction bases numbered 3, after V lost 0 bases and J lost 2 bases. The CDR3 loop reads CARSLALAGPYEQYF. CDR3 nucleotide sequence: TGTGCCAGAAGCTTGGCCCTAGCGGGACCCTACGAGCAGTACTTC.

This chain uses TRBV21-1 with TRBJ2-3; TRBD2, the table's D call, was not compared with the DNA. TRBV21-1 is assigned pseudogene status. The CDR3 totals 18 residues. The CDR3 nucleotides read TGTGCCAGCAGCAAAGTCCCAACTAGCGGCCCACCATCAGATACGCAGTATTTT. Its protein is CASSKVPTSGPPSDTQYF.